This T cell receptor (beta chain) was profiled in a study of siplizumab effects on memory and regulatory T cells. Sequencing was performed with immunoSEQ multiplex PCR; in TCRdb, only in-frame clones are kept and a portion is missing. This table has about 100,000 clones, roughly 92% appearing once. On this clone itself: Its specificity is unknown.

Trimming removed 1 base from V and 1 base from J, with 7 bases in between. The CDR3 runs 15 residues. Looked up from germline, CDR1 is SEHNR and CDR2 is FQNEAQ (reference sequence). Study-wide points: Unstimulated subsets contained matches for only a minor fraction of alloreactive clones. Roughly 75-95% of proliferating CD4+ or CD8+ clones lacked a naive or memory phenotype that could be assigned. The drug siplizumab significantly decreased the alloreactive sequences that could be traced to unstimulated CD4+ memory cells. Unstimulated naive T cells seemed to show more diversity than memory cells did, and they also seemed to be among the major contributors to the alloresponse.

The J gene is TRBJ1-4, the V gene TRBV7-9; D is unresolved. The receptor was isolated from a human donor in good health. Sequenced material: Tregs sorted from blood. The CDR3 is CASSLVLGTNEKLFF. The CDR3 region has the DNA TGTGCCAGCAGCTTAGTCCTTGGAACTAATGAAAAACTGTTTTTT.